The 8 T cell receptor beta chains below come from one sample, sequenced in a study of T-cell reconstitution after alpha-beta-depleted transplantation in children. As it was prepared, the TCRbeta library received unique molecular identifiers. TCRdb fed the PCR reads into MiXCR, producing one record per CDR3 protein. The data contain roughly 100,000 distinct CDR3 sequences, approximately 6% of them singletons. Specimen: PBMCs, mostly from graft donor cells, collected 60 days after TCRalphabeta/CD19-depleted stem cell transplant. The receptors were sampled from a female patient aged 2-15 years who had a stem cell transplant for Fanconi anemia, so the T cells may come from the graft donor.

About this clonotype: It may be a read error: a sequence one base away is much more abundant. Likely a read error: the CDR3 ends without its conserved phenylalanine or tryptophan. This chain links TRBV20-1 with TRBJ1-4, with D tentatively TRBD1 (6 bases). The germline CDR1 and CDR2 sequences are DFQATT and SNEGSKA (reference sequence). Deletions cut 6 bases from V and 4 bases from J, with 12 bases between. The CDR3 loop spans 13 amino acids. CDR3 sequence (DNA): TGCAGTGCCACAGGGTTAATTAATGAAAAACTGTTTTAT. Its translation is CSATGLINEKLFY.

This clonotype has ten or more counts. DNA of the CDR3: TGTGCCAGCGGCGGGACAGGCTACGAGCAGTACTTC. Translation: CASGGTGYEQYF. The rearrangement uses TRBV25-1 and TRBJ2-7; 8 positions agree with TRBD1. Germline V gene sequence: CDR1 MGHDK, CDR2 SYGVNS. This CDR3 region has 12 residues. Trimming cost V 8 bases and J 3 bases; bases outside gene matches: 3.

This clonotype was found many times. The rearrangement uses TRBV11-2 and TRBJ2-1; perhaps TRBD2 as D (6 bases). Trimming pared 3 bases from V and 4 bases from J, leaving 13 bases between. CDR3 length: 15 residues. Germline V gives CDR1 SGHAT, CDR2 FQNNGV. The CDR3 DNA sequence: TGTGCCAGCAGCTTGGAGGGCCGGAATTACAATGAGCAGTTCTTC. It specifies CASSLEGRNYNEQFF.

This clonotype was picked up many times. This rearrangement joins TRBV6-5 to TRBJ2-7; tentatively, D is TRBD1 (5 bases). V lost 2 bases, J lost 0 bases, and 11 bases lay in between. Germline assignment: CDR1 MNHEY and CDR2 SVGAGI. CDR3 length: 15 amino acids. The CDR3 DNA reads TGTGCCAGCAGTTACCGGGCAGGGTCCTCCTACGAGCAGTACTTC. Its translation is CASSYRAGSSYEQYF.

The table lists this clonotype with many counts. The CDR3 DNA sequence: TGCAGTGCTAGCGGGAGCTCCTACAATGAGCAGTTCTTC. It codes for CSASGSSYNEQFF. The chain employs TRBV20-1 and TRBJ2-1, with D perhaps matching TRBD2 (6 bases). V was shortened by 3 bases and J by 0 bases, with 6 bases between the two germline ends. Germline assignment: CDR1 DFQATT and CDR2 SNEGSKA (reference sequence). The CDR3 consists of 13 residues.

This clonotype was seen ten or more times. The rearrangement links TRBV5-1 to TRBJ2-1; D ambiguous. V was trimmed by 2 bases and J by 1 base, leaving 7 bases between them. CDR1 and CDR2 from the germline V gene are SGHRS and YFSETQ. This CDR3 has 14 amino acids. The CDR3 region is CASSLERSYNEQFF. Written as DNA, the CDR3 is TGCGCCAGCAGCTTAGAAAGATCCTACAATGAGCAGTTCTTC. Combining the CDR3 with reference TRBV5-1 and TRBJ2-1 gives the whole variable domain KAGVTQTPRYLIKTRGQQVTLSCSPISGHRSVSWYQQTPGQGLQFLFEYFSETQRNKGNFPGRFSGRQFSNSRSEMNVSTLELGDSALYLCASSLERSYNEQFFGPGTRLTVL.

Ten or more counts support this clonotype. This chain links TRBV4-2 with TRBJ1-4, with 8 bases aligning to TRBD1. Germline lookup yields CDR1 LGHNA and CDR2 YNFKEQ. This CDR3 spans 18 amino acids. V shed 1 base, J shed 10 bases, and the junction held 17 bases outside the gene matches. The CDR3 DNA reads TGTGCCAGCAGCCAAGGATTGTCAGGGGGCAGAGAGACCTTAAAACTGTTTTTT. It codes for CASSQGLSGGRETLKLFF.

At least ten counts were recorded for this clonotype. This sequence joins TRBV18 and TRBJ2-1; 8 bases align to TRBD2. V lost 7 bases to trimming and J lost 3 bases; unmatched junction nucleotides: 8. Germline CDR1 reads KGHSH; CDR2 reads LQKENI. The CDR3 totals 15 residues. CDR3 DNA: TGTGCCAGCTACAATAGCGGGGCCCTCTACAATGAGCAGTTCTTC. Its translation is CASYNSGALYNEQFF.